These 14 T cell receptor beta chains originate from one sample sequenced in a study of T cell responses to AZD1222 COVID-19 vaccine. Libraries were prepared by immunoSEQ multiplex PCR; TCRdb keeps only in-frame clonotypes and omits some of them. The sample contains approximately 170,000 clones, 80% to 90% of which appear only once. Specimen: peripheral blood, collected on day 0 of AZD1222 vaccination. These receptors all stem from an adult in good health.

This clone was picked up one time. The rearrangement joins TRBV7-9 to TRBJ1-2, with D perhaps matching TRBD1 (6 bases). Germline V gene data show CDR1 as SEHNR and CDR2 as FQNEAQ (reference sequence). There are 12 residues in the CDR3. Trimming pared 5 bases from V and 8 bases from J, leaving 12 bases between. CDR3 residues: CASSVNRDGYTF. Here the CDR3 DNA reads TGTGCCAGCAGCGTCAACAGGGACGGCTACACCTTC. Together with reference TRBV7-9 and TRBJ1-2, the CDR3 gives the full variable domain: DTGVSQNPRHKITKRGQNVTFRCDPISEHNRLYWYRQTLGQGPEFLTYFQNEAQLEKSRLLSDRFSAERPKGSFSTLEIQRTEQGDSAMYLCASSVNRDGYTFGSGTRLTVV.

The chain has TRBV9 and TRBJ1-6, with TRBD1 matching 9 bases. The CDR3 has 14 amino acids. After removal of 3 bases from V and 9 bases from J, the junction contained 4 bases not matched to a gene. The V gene's germline CDR1 is SGDLS and CDR2 YYNGEE. The CDR3 bases are TGTGCCAGCAGCGGTGGGACAGGGTCTTCACCCCTCCACTTT. Its protein is CASSGGTGSSPLHF. Full variable domain (remainder filled in from reference TRBV9 and TRBJ1-6): DSGVTQTPKHLITATGQRVTLRCSPRSGDLSVYWYQQSLDQGLQFLIQYYNGEERAKGNILERFSAQQFPDLHSELNLSSLELGDSALYFCASSGGTGSSPLHFGNGTRLTVT.

The chain couples TRBV4-3 to TRBJ1-1, with 8 bases identical to TRBD1. Trimming cost V 4 bases and J 0 bases; bases outside gene matches: 4. Germline V gives CDR1 LGHNA, CDR2 YSLEER. The CDR3 contains 15 residues. The CDR3 coding sequence is TGCGCCAGCAGCCCCCGGGACAGGATGAACACTGAAGCTTTCTTT. Its protein product is CASSPRDRMNTEAFF.

The CDR3 bases are TGTGCCAGCAGCTTTTCAGGAACAGATACGCAGTATTTT. Protein product: CASSFSGTDTQYF. J is TRBJ2-3 and V is TRBV5-4; no firm D call. The V gene's germline CDR1 is SGHNT and CDR2 YYREEE (reference sequence). The CDR3 covers 13 residues. Trimming removed 2 bases from V and 3 bases from J, with 7 bases in between.

The chain links TRBV9 to TRBJ1-2, with a tentative D call TRBD1 (5 bases). The V end lost 0 bases, the J end lost 0 bases, and 15 bases lay between the germline ends. Germline CDR1 reads SGDLS; CDR2 reads YYNGEE. This CDR3 has 17 residues. The CDR3 DNA reads as TGTGCCAGCAGCGTAGAGGGGACTGGGTTGGCTAACTATGGCTACACCTTC. It yields the protein CASSVEGTGLANYGYTF.

This sequence joins TRBV19 and TRBJ1-2; unclear D gene. Trimming removed 1 base from V and 3 bases from J, with 9 bases in between. The germline CDR1 and CDR2 sequences are LNHDA and SQIVND (reference sequence). This CDR3 comprises 14 residues. CDR3 loop: CASSIVWQDYGYTF. The DNA of the CDR3 is TGTGCCAGTAGTATAGTTTGGCAGGACTATGGCTACACCTTC.

The V gene is TRBV29-1, the J gene TRBJ1-1, with 8 bases identical to TRBD1. The CDR3 has 14 residues. CDR1 and CDR2 (germline): SQVTM, ANQGSEA. The trim removed 7 bases at V and 6 bases at J, leaving 13 bases unmatched. For the CDR3, the DNA is TGCAGCGGTATACGCAGGGGGCAACACCCTGAAGCTTTCTTT. As protein: CSGIRRGQHPEAFF. Full variable domain (remainder filled in from reference TRBV29-1 and TRBJ1-1): SAVISQKPSRDICQRGTSLTIQCQVDSQVTMMFWYRQQPGQSLTLIATANQGSEATYESGFVIDKFPISRPNLTFSTLTVSNMSPEDSSIYLCSGIRRGQHPEAFFGQGTRLTVV.

This rearrangement joins TRBV27 to TRBJ2-7; 7 nucleotides line up with TRBD1. With V trimmed by 3 bases and J by 3 bases, 8 bases remained unmatched. Germline values: CDR1 MNHEY, CDR2 SMNVEV (reference sequence). The CDR3 covers 15 residues. CDR3 region: CASSFSGQTLYEQYF. CDR3 DNA: TGTGCCAGCAGTTTCTCGGGACAGACTCTCTACGAGCAGTACTTC.

J is TRBJ2-3 and V is TRBV5-1; D is possibly TRBD2 (6 bases). The germline V and J ends were trimmed by 0 bases and 2 bases, with 19 bases remaining between them. The CDR3 length is 18 residues. Germline assignment: CDR1 SGHRS and CDR2 YFSETQ. CDR3 residues: CASSLVGEALMNTDTQYF. DNA for the CDR3: TGCGCCAGCAGCTTGGTGGGGGAGGCCCTGATGAACACAGATACGCAGTATTTT.

The chain uses TRBV2 and TRBJ1-1; unclear D gene. The germline CDR1 and CDR2 sequences are SNHLY and FYNNEI. The CDR3 has 14 residues. Trimming removed 8 bases from V and 4 bases from J, with 17 bases in between. The CDR3 is CASRTSTRFTEAFF. The CDR3 region has the DNA TGTGCCAGCCGGACTTCCACCCGCTTCACTGAAGCTTTCTTT. Full variable domain (remainder filled in from reference TRBV2 and TRBJ1-1): EPEVTQTPSHQVTQMGQEVILRCVPISNHLYFYWYRQILGQKVEFLVSFYNNEISEKSEIFDDQFSVERPDGSNFTLKIRSTKLEDSAMYFCASRTSTRFTEAFFGQGTRLTVV.

The chain is built from TRBV28 and TRBJ1-2; no clear D gene. The CDR3 is made up of 12 amino acids. V was shortened by 6 bases and J by 2 bases, with 7 bases between the two germline ends. Germline loops: CDR1 MDHEN, CDR2 SYDVKM. The CDR3 DNA sequence: TGTGCCAGCAGCACAGTGAACTATGGCTACACCTTC. Translated: CASSTVNYGYTF.

The CDR3 loop reads CASSYSAGIGEQYV. The CDR3 DNA is TGTGCCAGCAGTTACTCGGCAGGGATCGGCGAGCAGTACGTC. This sequence joins TRBV6-5 and TRBJ2-7; possible D gene TRBD1, 5 bases. CDR3 length: 14 amino acids. Trimming cost V 0 bases and J 6 bases, with 12 bases left between them. From germline, CDR1 is MNHEY and CDR2 SVGAGI.

The chain has TRBV11-3 and TRBJ2-7; D remains ambiguous. The CDR3 spans 12 residues. Germline assignment: CDR1 SGHNT and CDR2 YENEEA. CDR3 nucleotide sequence: TGTGCGAAAAGAGGCAGTCCCTACGAGCAGTACGTC. As protein: CAKRGSPYEQYV.

The V gene is TRBV5-1, the J gene TRBJ2-1; tentatively, D is TRBD2 (6 bases). From germline, CDR1 is SGHRS and CDR2 YFSETQ. The CDR3 is 17 residues long. The germline V and J ends were trimmed by 2 bases and 5 bases, with 20 bases remaining between them. CDR3 nucleotide sequence: TGCGCCAGCAGCTTAGGCGAATCGGCGGGGAGAAACAATGAGCAGTTCTTC. Its protein is CASSLGESAGRNNEQFF.